This TCR beta chain was captured in a study of blood T cell repertoires in COVID-19. Study summary: In each case, the material was cDNA or gDNA derived from T cells, B-cell-depleted T cells, or PBMCs.

As processed by the authors: How many nucleated cells were present was estimated from reference gene primer amplification. Only in-frame clones appear in the TCRdb table, and some are missing; sequencing was by immunoSEQ multiplex PCR. The DNA gave D and trimming, while V, J and clone size come from that table. The data show approximately 35,000 clones, with 85% seen just once and around 6.6% held by the top ten. The length of the CDR3 is 14 residues. Germline V gene sequence: CDR1 SNHLY, CDR2 FYNNEI. Trimming left V 2 bases short and J 5 bases short, with 9 bases between. Input material: peripheral blood. The chain carries TRBV2 and TRBJ2-2; the D is unclear. This sequence originates from a man aged 55 to 69 with active COVID-19. The CDR3 DNA reads TGTGCCAGCAGTGAAATCGAAGCTACCGGGGAGCTGTTTTTT. Protein product: CASSEIEATGELFF.